This TCR beta chain derives from a study of Ad26.COV2.S vaccination and SARS-CoV-2 variants. The protocol was immunoSEQ multiplex PCR, while the TCRdb copy is restricted to in-frame clones and leaves out a portion. The profile shows a few hundred thousand clones, 83% of them singletons. The treatment: 15 to 20 received Ad26.COV2.S at low or high dose, single or two shots; about 5 received placebo; per-sample allocation not given. At day 63 after the first vaccine or placebo injection, samples were drawn. Germline V gene lookup returns CDR1 WSHSY and CDR2 SAAADI. The CDR3 runs 13 residues. With V trimmed by 9 bases and J by 7 bases, 3 bases remained unmatched.

The gene calls are TRBV10-2 and TRBJ2-2, with 12 bases aligning to TRBD2. The source of this sequence is a person between 18 and 65 years old who received the Ad26.COV2.S COVID-19 vaccine or a placebo. This specimen was peripheral blood, taken in a trial of Ad26.COV2.S vaccine versus placebo. The CDR3 sequence is CASRTSGIGELFF. In nucleotides, the CDR3 is TGCGCCAGTCGGACTAGCGGGATCGGGGAGCTGTTTTTT.